The clone carrying this T cell receptor (beta chain) was recorded a few times. These data belong to a study of blood T cells in healthy people across ages. Those donating, healthy Caucasian individuals from Russia, were aged roughly 6 to 100. The length of the CDR3 is 12 residues. CDR1 is SGHAT, CDR2 FQNNGV, per germline. Deletions cut 5 bases from V and 8 bases from J, with 12 bases between. Next came a second PCR, run for about 7 to 12 cycles, which used a sample-barcoded 5' primer along with a J-beta primer mix. A template-switch adaptor that had 12 random nucleotides put a tag on each cDNA molecule. TCRdb recomputed calls from the 5' RACE reads with MiXCR, one row per CDR3 protein. The sample records fewer than 2,000,000 distinct CDR3 sequences, roughly 30% being singletons.

Sequencing was done on a sample of blood. The genes are TRBV11-2 and TRBJ1-2; unclear D gene. This sequence originates from a woman aged 25 to 39 in good health. The CDR3 region is CASSTSYGGYTF. The CDR3 DNA follows: TGTGCCAGCAGCACCTCTTATGGGGGCTACACCTTC.